Following are 22 T cell receptor beta chains from one sample sequenced in a study of T-cell reconstitution after alpha-beta-depleted transplantation in children. Preparing the TCRbeta library involved the use of unique molecular identifiers. Using its own MiXCR run on the PCR reads, TCRdb lists one record per CDR3 protein. The top ten hold 30% to 35% of the sample, which has roughly 110,000 distinct CDR3 sequences, about a tenth seen once. This specimen consisted of PBMCs, obtained before TCRalphabeta/CD19-depleted stem cell transplant. The receptor source for this set is a boy aged 2-9 years with acute lymphoblastic leukemia, due to receive a stem cell transplant.

Notes on this clonotype: At one end, the junction sequence differs from germline, possibly due to a read error. The gene calls are TRBV7-9 and TRBJ2-2; D not certain. The CDR3 is 12 residues long. Germline V lookup: CDR1 SEHNR, CDR2 FQNEAQ (reference sequence). CDR3 sequence (DNA): TGTCCCAGCAGCGATTACACCGGGGAGCTGTTTTTT. This sequence encodes CPSSDYTGELFF.

V is TRBV5-1 and J is TRBJ1-2; TRBD1 might be the D (5 bases). CDR1 is SGHRS, CDR2 YFSETQ, per germline. CDR3 length equals 16 residues. The V end lost 0 bases, the J end lost 4 bases, and 16 bases lay between the germline ends. CDR3 protein: CASSLGDSTDIYGYTF. The CDR3 DNA sequence: TGCGCCAGCAGCTTGGGGGACTCGACAGACATCTATGGCTACACCTTC.

This clonotype came up a few times. This chain joins TRBV6-1 and TRBJ1-6; D perhaps matches TRBD1 (5 bases). The V end lost 8 bases, the J end lost 0 bases, and 11 bases lay between the germline ends. The germline V gene encodes CDR1 MNHNS and CDR2 SASEGT. The CDR3 totals 15 residues. CDR3 sequence (DNA): TGTGCCAGCCGGTTGGGGCGCTCCTATAATTCACCCCTCCACTTT. It encodes CASRLGRSYNSPLHF.

This clonotype was observed a few times. The rearrangement uses TRBV7-9 and TRBJ2-7; D tentatively fits TRBD1 or TRBD2 (5 bases each). This CDR3 is 14 amino acids long. The V gene lost 5 bases and the J gene lost 2 bases, with 13 bases spanning the gap. Germline lookup yields CDR1 SEHNR and CDR2 FQNEAQ (reference sequence). The CDR3 sequence: CASSVRDGAYEQYF. CDR3 bases: TGTGCCAGCAGCGTCCGGGACGGAGCCTACGAGCAGTACTTC.

This clonotype was recorded at least ten times. V gene TRBV12-3 or TRBV12-4 combines with J gene TRBJ2-3; 8 positions agree with TRBD1. The CDR3 sequence is 14 residues long. The V gene end was trimmed by 5 bases and the J gene end by 6 bases; junction bases not matched to a gene: 7. This CDR3 is CASSPGQARDTQYF. The CDR3 DNA is TGTGCCAGCAGTCCGGGACAGGCCCGGGATACGCAGTATTTT.

This clonotype was recorded at least ten times. This rearrangement joins TRBV29-1 to TRBJ2-2; D ambiguous. V lost 6 bases and J 5 bases, leaving 22 bases between the germline ends. The CDR3 spans 16 residues. Germline V gene data show CDR1 as SQVTM and CDR2 as ANQGSEA. Here the CDR3 reads CSVVVGVADGTGELFF. For the CDR3, the DNA is TGCAGCGTCGTTGTCGGTGTCGCAGATGGTACCGGGGAGCTGTTTTTT.

This clonotype has a handful of counts. The rearrangement links TRBV5-1 to TRBJ2-1; D unresolved. Deletions cut 1 base from V and 10 bases from J, with 6 bases between. The CDR3 spans 11 residues. The germline CDR1 and CDR2 sequences are SGHRS and YFSETQ. For the CDR3, the DNA is TGCGCCAGCAGCTTGTCCAGCGAGCAGTTCTTC. Translating gives CASSLSSEQFF.

V gene TRBV9 combines with J gene TRBJ2-5, with D possibly being TRBD2 (5 bases). The germline V gene encodes CDR1 SGDLS and CDR2 YYNGEE. The CDR3 extends over 13 amino acids. Trimming shortened V by 3 bases and J by 5 bases, and 11 bases separated the two germline ends. CDR3 bases: TGTGCCAGCAGCGACGGGGATCCTGAGACCCAGTACTTC. Protein product: CASSDGDPETQYF.

This chain joins TRBV20-1 and TRBJ2-7; a weak D match, TRBD1 (5 bases). V lost 3 bases and J lost 2, with 11 bases in between. Germline values: CDR1 DFQATT, CDR2 SNEGSKA (reference sequence). The CDR3 covers 13 residues. The CDR3 protein is CSASLTEPYEQYF. In nucleotides, the CDR3 is TGCAGTGCTAGCCTGACAGAGCCCTACGAGCAGTACTTC.

This clonotype was seen many times. CDR3 sequence reads: CASRPRAGEGDEQFF. The CDR3 DNA sequence: TGTGCCAGTAGACCCCGGGCGGGCGAGGGGGATGAGCAGTTCTTC. This chain connects TRBV19 to TRBJ2-1, with D tentatively TRBD1 (6 bases). The CDR3 runs to 15 residues. Between the trimmed V and J ends, which lost 6 bases and 8 bases, there was a span of 20 bases. Germline CDR1 and CDR2: LNHDA and SQIVND (reference sequence).

The table lists this clonotype with a few counts. This CDR3 reads CAWHPGGPYEQYF. The DNA for the CDR3 is TGTGCCTGGCATCCCGGGGGTCCCTACGAGCAGTACTTC. The rearrangement uses TRBV30 and TRBJ2-7; D possibly corresponds to TRBD2 (6 bases). Germline V CDR1 and CDR2: GTSNPN, SVGIG (reference sequence). The V end was cut by 5 bases, the J end by 2 bases, with 13 bases between. CDR3 length: 13 amino acids.

This clonotype occurred many times. V gene TRBV10-3 combines with J gene TRBJ2-1; 8 bases are shared with TRBD2. Losses at the gene ends were 11 bases for V and 7 bases for J; bases not matched to a gene: 13. CDR1 and CDR2 (germline): ENHRY, SYGVKD. This CDR3 contains 14 residues. The CDR3 DNA follows: TGTGCCTCATCCGGGACTAGTCTTGGGAATGAGCAGTTCTTC. As protein: CASSGTSLGNEQFF.

The chain has TRBV2 and TRBJ2-7; weak D call: TRBD2 (6 bases). Germline CDR1 and CDR2: SNHLY and FYNNEI. The CDR3 totals 12 residues. V was clipped by 7 bases and J by 6 bases, with 13 bases between them. In nucleotides, the CDR3 is TGTGCCAGCATTACGGGGGTCGGCGAGCAGTACTTC. Protein: CASITGVGEQYF.

In its sample, this clonotype was seen a few times. The chain recombines TRBV6-2 or TRBV6-3 with TRBJ2-3, with 11 positions matching TRBD2. J lost 6 bases, V lost 5 bases, and 4 bases had no gene match. This CDR3 contains 14 residues. Germline CDR1 and CDR2: MNHEY and SVGEGT. The CDR3 region is CASSQLAGADTQYF. The CDR3 bases are TGTGCCAGCAGTCAACTAGCGGGAGCCGATACGCAGTATTTT.

The rearrangement uses TRBV7-9 and TRBJ2-7, with TRBD1 identical over 8 bases. Germline-derived CDR1 and CDR2 are SEHNR and FQNEAQ (reference sequence). V dropped 5 bases and J dropped 4; count of bases not matched to a gene: 16. The CDR3 is 17 amino acids. The CDR3 sequence: CASSTYKSRQGWYEQYF. The CDR3 DNA is TGTGCCAGCAGCACCTACAAATCCAGACAGGGGTGGTACGAGCAGTACTTC.

This clonotype has more than one count but fewer than ten. The genes are TRBV20-1 and TRBJ2-2; 11 bases line up with TRBD2. The CDR3 extends over 14 amino acids. The trim removed 4 bases at V and 4 bases at J, leaving 2 bases unmatched. Per germline, CDR1 DFQATT and CDR2 SNEGSKA (reference sequence). The CDR3: CSATLAGGTGELFF. Here the CDR3 DNA reads TGCAGTGCTACGCTAGCGGGAGGCACCGGGGAGCTGTTTTTT.

The rearrangement joins TRBV6-1 to TRBJ2-3, with 9 bases identical to TRBD1. Trimming took 11 bases from V and 6 from J; bases not matched to a gene: 12. Germline V CDR1 and CDR2: MNHNS, SASEGT. This CDR3 has 14 amino acids. The CDR3 sequence: CACSGTGLSDTQYF. CDR3 DNA: TGTGCCTGCTCCGGGACAGGGTTATCCGATACGCAGTATTTT.

This clonotype was seen a handful of times. V usage is TRBV9 and J usage is TRBJ2-1; D is perhaps TRBD1 or TRBD2 (6 bases each). This CDR3 has 14 amino acids. Germline-derived CDR1 and CDR2 are SGDLS and YYNGEE. V lost 3 bases to trimming and J lost 9 bases, with 16 bases between them. The CDR3 nucleotides read TGTGCCAGCAGCGGCAAGTGGGGGGCCATTGAGCAGTTCTTC. Translation gives CASSGKWGAIEQFF.

V gene TRBV20-1 combines with J gene TRBJ2-7; D unclear. CDR1 DFQATT and CDR2 SNEGSKA come from the germline V gene (reference sequence). The germline V and J ends were trimmed by 3 bases and 0 bases, with 15 bases remaining between them. The CDR3 is 15 amino acids. The CDR3 DNA is TGCAGTGCTAGTATGGACCGGGTTAGCTCCTACGAGCAGTACTTC. The encoded protein is CSASMDRVSSYEQYF.

This clonotype came up many times. V gene TRBV20-1 combines with J gene TRBJ2-7; no reliable D call. The CDR3 has 12 residues. Germline values: CDR1 DFQATT, CDR2 SNEGSKA (reference sequence). CDR3 coding DNA: TGCAGCGGCAGCGCAGAGGACTACGAGCAGTACTTC. Protein sequence: CSGSAEDYEQYF.

The sample holds many counts of this clonotype. The chain joins TRBV12-3 or TRBV12-4 to TRBJ1-5; the D gene is possibly TRBD1 (6 bases). Trimming stripped 3 bases from V and 3 bases from J, with 18 bases between. There are 17 residues in the CDR3. The chain's CDR3 is CASSFRWDTLTNQPQHF. CDR3 sequence (DNA): TGTGCCAGCAGTTTTAGATGGGACACCCTCACCAATCAGCCCCAGCATTTT.

This clonotype was seen ten or more times. V gene TRBV3-1 combines with J gene TRBJ1-2; 8 positions agree with TRBD1. Germline V gene lookup returns CDR1 LGHDT and CDR2 YNNKEL (reference sequence). The CDR3 spans 13 residues. The V and J ends lost 4 bases and 4 bases, in that order; junction bases with no gene match: 2. DNA for the CDR3: TGTGCCAGCAGCCGGGACAGGAGCTATGGCTACACCTTC. Its translation: CASSRDRSYGYTF.